This T cell receptor (beta chain) was recorded in a study of OX40 agonist ivuxolimab in advanced cancers. Study at large: Intravenous ivuxolimab was administered to patients every 2 weeks at 0.01 to 10 mg/kg. Study-wide findings and caveats: Some nonresponders additionally presented with little normalized T-cell clonal expansion.

Notes on this clone: Antigen specificity is unknown.

Germline CDR1 is GTSNPN and CDR2 is SVGIG (reference sequence). This CDR3 contains 13 residues. Some clones are missing from TCRdb's copy, which holds only in-frame ones; the method was immunoSEQ multiplex PCR. Of over 95,000 clones in the sample, roughly 90% were seen once. People who had autoimmune disease history or systemic immunosuppression were excluded. The chain uses TRBV30 and TRBJ1-3; D is uncertain. This receptor was identified in an adult with an advanced solid tumor such as melanoma, head and neck, liver or kidney cancer. This specimen consisted of CD4+ or CD8+ T cells sorted from blood, obtained in a trial of the OX40 agonist ivuxolimab. CDR3 sequence: CAGGLGNGNTIYF. CDR3 nucleotide sequence: TGTGCGGGAGGGTTAGGGAATGGAAACACCATATATTTT.